What follows describes a single TCR beta chain. This table comes from immunoSEQ multiplex PCR, and its TCRdb copy is limited to in-frame clones, with some not included. The repertoire holds 600,000 to 900,000 clones, with over 75% as singletons. The sample belongs to a study of shared T cell receptors in the human thymus. The CDR3 loop spans 19 amino acids. The ends lost 6 bases at V and 5 bases at J; junction bases unmatched: 19. Germline assignment: CDR1 MNHEY and CDR2 SMNVEV (reference sequence). This sample also belongs to another study, concerning human thymus T cells. That source notes: Having surgery to correct congenital heart defects, healthy Finnish infants acted as the donors. Resections from corrective heart surgery provided thymus tissue.

Sequencing used thymocytes. The rearrangement links TRBV27 to TRBJ2-2; 9 bases map to TRBD2. The TCR comes from a girl younger than two with a congenital heart defect. The CDR3 DNA follows: TGTGCCAGCAGCTTAAAAGTCCCCGCGGGGCGGGGGGGGACCGGGGAGCTGTTTTTT. Its translation: CASSLKVPAGRGGTGELFF.